The table lists the clone carrying this T cell receptor (beta chain) with a few counts. Antigen unknown. The sample is drawn from a study of CD8 T cells in ankylosing spondylitis. Findings and caveats of the study: Researchers reportedly found disease-linked clones significantly enriched in matched ankylosing spondylitis synovial fluid. In the blood and synovial fluid of reactive arthritis, some motif variants had been previously reported.

In germline, CDR1 is SEHNR, CDR2 FQNEAQ (reference sequence). V was pared by 5 bases and J by 8 bases, with 13 bases between. This CDR3 is 13 amino acids long. TCRdb reprocessed the 5' RACE reads with MiXCR, giving one entry per CDR3 protein. The repertoire holds about 96,000 distinct CDR3 sequences, with around 26% as singletons. This clonotype was obtained from a male donor with ankylosing spondylitis or in good health (not recorded which). This sequence joins TRBV7-9 and TRBJ2-1; D not resolved. Material: blood, either unsorted or a sorted T cell fraction (not recorded which). CDR3 sequence reads: CASSPTSNYEQFF. The CDR3 DNA sequence: TGTGCCAGCAGCCCGACAAGCAATTATGAGCAGTTCTTC.